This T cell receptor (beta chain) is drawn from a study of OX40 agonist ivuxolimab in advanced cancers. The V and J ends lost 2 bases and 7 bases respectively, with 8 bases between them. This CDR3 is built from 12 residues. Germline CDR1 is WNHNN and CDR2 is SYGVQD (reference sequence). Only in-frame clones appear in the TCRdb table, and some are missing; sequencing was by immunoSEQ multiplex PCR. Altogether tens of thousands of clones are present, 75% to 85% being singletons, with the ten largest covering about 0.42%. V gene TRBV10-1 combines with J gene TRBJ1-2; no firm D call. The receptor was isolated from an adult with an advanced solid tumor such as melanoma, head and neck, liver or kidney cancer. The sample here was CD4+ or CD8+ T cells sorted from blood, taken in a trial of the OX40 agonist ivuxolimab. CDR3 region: CASSEGFGGYTF. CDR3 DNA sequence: TGCGCCAGCAGTGAGGGGTTCGGTGGCTACACCTTC.